This is a list of T cell receptor beta chains from one sample in a study of blood T cells in healthy people across ages. TCRdb recomputed calls from the 5' RACE reads with MiXCR, one row per CDR3 protein. This sample has over 500,000 distinct CDR3 sequences, with approximately 26% found just once. The same data also contributed to another study, on T cells of mothers and their children.

Sequenced: blood. The receptors here all came from a boy aged 2 to 9 in good health. Each CDR3 is given with its conserved first and last residue.

v_call	j_call	cdr3_aa
TRBV6-5	TRBJ1-2	CASSFSPTGGYNYGYTF
TRBV12-5	TRBJ2-1	CASGFSRIHEQFF
TRBV7-9	NA	CASSLVTGTRSYEQYF
TRBV14	TRBJ2-2	CASRLRITGELFF
TRBV7-9	TRBJ2-3	CASSPGQGIDTQYF
TRBV10-1	TRBJ2-2	CASSEGLYTGELFF
TRBV19	TRBJ2-1	CASSRGVAGAFYNEQFF
TRBV7-2	TRBJ2-7	CASSSGLADSSISYEQYF
TRBV7-2	NA	CASSFASGTSEQYF
TRBV10-3	TRBJ2-2	CASGLASNTGELFF
TRBV12-3/TRBV12-4	TRBJ2-7	CASSPGYEQYF
TRBV7-9	TRBJ1-2	CASTLQEYYGYTF
TRBV28	TRBJ2-1	CASRVVSGGSYNEQFF
TRBV7-6	TRBJ2-7	CASSLAGDGGQYF
TRBV7-8	NA	CASSLYPKAAIYEQYF
TRBV7-2	TRBJ2-7	CASRLGLATYEQYF
TRBV20-1	TRBJ2-7	CSARGHRSYEQYF
TRBV7-8	TRBJ2-1	CASSLAGTSGGILYNEQFF
TRBV27	TRBJ2-1	CASRTAGANYNEQFF
TRBV7-9	TRBJ1-1	CASSPWGEPRAFF
TRBV20-1	TRBJ1-4	CSARDGTYNEKLFF
TRBV2	TRBJ1-5	CASSVQGISNQPQHF
TRBV5-6	TRBJ2-2	CASSPGLATLTGELFF
TRBV28	TRBJ2-4	CASSLARTKNIQYF
TRBV12-3/TRBV12-4	TRBJ1-5	CASSLTGRMSNQPQHF
TRBV3-1	TRBJ2-2	CASGQLAGGQHTGELFF
TRBV20-1	TRBJ2-7	CSGRGGGRSYEQYF